One and the same sample provided the 2 T cell receptor beta chains below, sequenced in a study of HIV-infected patients and healthy controls. Whole blood was used without fractionation, so all unsorted peripheral T cells were included. Reverse transcription used around 500 ng RNA and constant-region primers for alpha and beta. Using multiplexing indices, alpha and beta chain libraries were generated apart by chain-specific third strand synthesis. TCRdb re-called the 5' RACE reads through MiXCR, storing one row per CDR3 protein. The sample yields about 13,000 distinct CDR3 sequences, approximately 10% seen once. The sequenced sample was blood. These receptors were taken from an adult in good health.

This clonotype is categorized as medium-sized. The chain joins TRBV2 to TRBJ1-1; D is unclear. Trimming cost V 3 bases and J 4 bases, with 12 bases left between them. The CDR3 consists of 14 residues. Germline loops: CDR1 SNHLY, CDR2 FYNNEI. This CDR3 is CASSEVRRGTEAFF. In DNA form, the CDR3 reads TGTGCCAGCAGTGAGGTACGGCGCGGCACTGAAGCTTTCTTT.

By share, this clonotype ranks as medium-sized. The chain joins TRBV3-1 to TRBJ2-2; maybe TRBD2 (6 bases). Germline CDR1 and CDR2: LGHDT and YNNKEL (reference sequence). The CDR3 covers 16 residues. With 0 bases removed from V and 1 base from J, the gap between germline ends came to 9 bases. The CDR3 coding sequence is TGTGCCAGCAGCCAAGAGCCGGGACTGAACACCGGGGAGCTGTTTTTT. It specifies CASSQEPGLNTGELFF. Variable domain in full (rest from reference TRBV3-1 and TRBJ2-2): DTAVSQTPKYLVTQMGNDKSIKCEQNLGHDTMYWYKQDSKKFLKIMFSYNNKELIINETVPNRFSPKSPDKAHLNLHINSLELGDSAVYFCASSQEPGLNTGELFFGEGSRLTVL.